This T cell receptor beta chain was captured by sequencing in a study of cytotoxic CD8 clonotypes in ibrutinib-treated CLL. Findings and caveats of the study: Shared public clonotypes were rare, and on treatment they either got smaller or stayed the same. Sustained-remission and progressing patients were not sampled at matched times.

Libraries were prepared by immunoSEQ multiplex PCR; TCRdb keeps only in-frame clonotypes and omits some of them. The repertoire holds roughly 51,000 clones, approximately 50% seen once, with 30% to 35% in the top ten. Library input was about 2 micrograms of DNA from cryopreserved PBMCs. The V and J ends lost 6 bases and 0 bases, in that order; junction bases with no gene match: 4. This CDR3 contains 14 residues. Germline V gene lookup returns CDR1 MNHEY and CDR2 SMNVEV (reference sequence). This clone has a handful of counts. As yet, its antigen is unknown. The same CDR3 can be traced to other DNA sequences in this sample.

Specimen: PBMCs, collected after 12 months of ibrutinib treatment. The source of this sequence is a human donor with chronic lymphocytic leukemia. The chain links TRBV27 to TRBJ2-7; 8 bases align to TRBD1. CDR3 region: CASSRDRNSYEQYF. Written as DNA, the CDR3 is TGTGCCAGCAGCCGGGACAGGAACTCCTACGAGCAGTACTTC.